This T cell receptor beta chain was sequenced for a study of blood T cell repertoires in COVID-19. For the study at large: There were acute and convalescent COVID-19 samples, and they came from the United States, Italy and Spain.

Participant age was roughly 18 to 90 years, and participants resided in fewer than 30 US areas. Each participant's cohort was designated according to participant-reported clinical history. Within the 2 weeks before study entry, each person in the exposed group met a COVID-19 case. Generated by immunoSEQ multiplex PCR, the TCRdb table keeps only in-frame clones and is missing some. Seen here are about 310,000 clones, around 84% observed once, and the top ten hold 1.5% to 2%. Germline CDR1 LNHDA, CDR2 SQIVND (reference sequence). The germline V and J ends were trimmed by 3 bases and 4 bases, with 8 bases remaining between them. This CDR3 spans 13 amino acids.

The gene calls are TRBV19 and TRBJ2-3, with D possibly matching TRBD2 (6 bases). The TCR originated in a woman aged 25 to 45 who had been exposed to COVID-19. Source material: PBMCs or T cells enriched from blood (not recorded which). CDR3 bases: TGTGCCAGTAGTATCGAGCGGGCAGATACGCAGTATTTT. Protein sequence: CASSIERADTQYF.